This paragraph covers one T cell receptor (beta chain) sequence. Participant-reported clinical history was the basis for cohort assignment. The data stem from a study of blood T cell repertoires in COVID-19. Study context: The origin of the acute and convalescent COVID-19 samples was the United States, Italy and Spain.

Per the original data handling: Counts of nucleated cells, estimated from reference gene primer amplification, were obtained. The assay was immunoSEQ multiplex PCR, and TCRdb's table has in-frame clones only and misses some. That table is the source of V, J and clone size, and D and trimming were worked out from the DNA. Here the sample spans approximately 220,000 clones, about 90% being singletons. J lost 5 bases, V lost 3 bases, and 13 bases had no gene match. Germline V CDR1 and CDR2: KGHDR, SFDVKD. The CDR3 covers 17 residues. Input material: PBMCs or T cells enriched from blood (not recorded which). The TCR was taken from a woman aged 25 to 45 with acute COVID-19. V usage is TRBV24-1 and J usage is TRBJ2-3; 7 positions match TRBD1. The CDR3 sequence: CATSDPRDRLLRDTQYF. In DNA, the CDR3 is TGTGCCACCAGTGATCCCCGGGACAGACTCTTGAGAGATACGCAGTATTTT.